Presented here are 25 T cell receptor beta chains from one specimen sequenced in a study of OX40 agonist ivuxolimab in advanced cancers. Libraries were built with the immunoSEQ multiplex PCR assay. TCRdb obtained this table from immuneACCESS and retained in-frame rearrangements with V and J assigned. These tables miss some clones; where compared with another copy, unresolved V genes account for less than half of the shortfall, and the remainder is unexplained. Counted in this sample were tens of thousands of clones; about 90% of them appeared once. The ten biggest clones cover more than 13% of the sample. The sample here was CD4+ or CD8+ T cells sorted from blood, taken in a trial of the OX40 agonist ivuxolimab. The receptors derive from an adult with an advanced solid tumor such as melanoma, head and neck, liver or kidney cancer.

This clone was counted once. The chain is built from TRBV27 and TRBJ2-7; possible D gene TRBD1, 5 bases. V dropped 1 base and J dropped 2 bases, with 18 bases sitting between them. Germline V gives CDR1 MNHEY, CDR2 SMNVEV (reference sequence). CDR3 length: 17 amino acids. CDR3 sequence (DNA): TGTGCCAGCAGTTTATGGCCTACGAAAGGACAAACCTACGAGCAGTACTTC. This encodes CASSLWPTKGQTYEQYF.

The chain employs TRBV7-2 and TRBJ2-7, with TRBD2 matching over 7 bases. V shed 0 bases and J 2 bases; nucleotides not matched to a gene: 7. This CDR3 is built from 16 residues. Germline V gene data show CDR1 as SGHTA and CDR2 as FQGNSA. The CDR3 DNA sequence: TGTGCCAGCAGCTTAGCGGCGCTAGCGGACACCTACGAGCAGTACTTC. It encodes CASSLAALADTYEQYF. Drawing the rest from reference TRBV7-2 and TRBJ2-7, the complete variable domain is GAGVSQSPSNKVTEKGKDVELRCDPISGHTALYWYRQSLGQGLEFLIYFQGNSAPDKSGLPSDRFSAERTGGSVSTLTIQRTQQEDSAVYLCASSLAALADTYEQYFGPGTRLTVT.

CDR3 sequence reads: CASSLGPIWGYTF. The CDR3 DNA reads TGTGCCAGCAGTTTAGGGCCCATTTGGGGCTACACCTTC. The genes are TRBV6-6 and TRBJ1-2; D is ambiguous. Germline assignment: CDR1 MNHNY and CDR2 SVGAGI (reference sequence). V gave up 4 bases and J gave up 8 bases, with 14 bases separating them. The CDR3 extends over 13 amino acids.

This chain connects TRBV4-1 to TRBJ2-1; D is uncertain. Germline V gene sequence: CDR1 MGHRA, CDR2 YSYEKL. Trimming took 0 bases from V and 12 from J, leaving 18 bases between them. This CDR3 is 15 amino acids long. CDR3 protein: CASSQEWYPDKGQFF. The DNA for the CDR3 is TGCGCCAGCAGCCAAGAGTGGTATCCGGATAAGGGGCAGTTCTTC.

The rearrangement links TRBV7-9 to TRBJ2-3; no definite D call. The CDR3 is 14 amino acids. V shed 4 bases and J shed 2 bases, with 10 bases lying between them. Per germline, CDR1 SEHNR and CDR2 FQNEAQ (reference sequence). The DNA for the CDR3 is TGTGCCAGCAGCTCCCTCCAGGTCACAGATACGCAGTATTTT. Protein sequence: CASSSLQVTDTQYF.

The chain links TRBV7-9 to TRBJ1-1, with 8 bases lining up with TRBD1. In germline, CDR1 is SEHNR, CDR2 FQNEAQ (reference sequence). This CDR3 contains 17 residues. The J segment lost 4 bases and the V segment lost 5 bases, leaving 15 bases of the junction unmatched. The CDR3 bases are TGTGCCAGCAGCCCCCGAGAAGGACAGGGCTGGGGCACTGAAGCTTTCTTT. Amino acid sequence: CASSPREGQGWGTEAFF.

The V gene is TRBV9, the J gene TRBJ2-1; D possibly corresponds to TRBD2 (6 bases). The CDR3 sequence is 12 residues long. Germline assignment: CDR1 SGDLS and CDR2 YYNGEE. Deletions cut 6 bases from V and 10 bases from J, with 14 bases between. In nucleotides, the CDR3 is TGTGCCAGCAATGACGGGGGACGCGAGCAGTTCTTC. Amino acids: CASNDGGREQFF.

V is TRBV14 and J is TRBJ2-1, with TRBD2 matching over 13 bases. The CDR3 is 18 amino acids. The V and J ends lost 0 bases and 3 bases, in that order; junction bases with no gene match: 5. CDR1 is SGHDN, CDR2 FVKESK, per germline. The CDR3, as DNA: TGTGCCAGCAGCCAAGACAGGACTAGCGGGGGAGTCTACAATGAGCAGTTCTTC. The encoded protein is CASSQDRTSGGVYNEQFF.

This chain joins TRBV7-9 and TRBJ2-5; unclear D gene. From germline, CDR1 is SEHNR and CDR2 FQNEAQ (reference sequence). CDR3 length equals 12 residues. V lost 6 bases, J lost 9 bases, and 14 bases lay in between. CDR3 in DNA: TGTGCCAGCAGTGGGCCTTTAAAGGCCCAGTACTTC. Its protein product is CASSGPLKAQYF.

The V call is TRBV9, the J call TRBJ2-3; D is possibly TRBD2 (6 bases). The germline gives CDR1 SGDLS, CDR2 YYNGEE. The V gene lost 4 bases and the J gene lost 5 bases, with 17 bases spanning the gap. This CDR3 has 15 amino acids. The CDR3: CASSLPNGSLDTQYF. DNA for the CDR3: TGTGCCAGCAGCCTCCCCAACGGGAGCTTAGATACGCAGTATTTT.

Relative to its sample, this clone is medium-sized. The CDR3 DNA reads TGTGCCAGCAGCAAGCCCACAGGGGGCAAAAACATTCAGTACTTC. Protein sequence: CASSKPTGGKNIQYF. The rearrangement uses TRBV7-9 and TRBJ2-4; 8 bases align to TRBD1. The CDR3 totals 15 residues. CDR1 and CDR2 (germline): SEHNR, FQNEAQ (reference sequence). J gave up 3 bases and V 5 bases, and 6 bases lay outside the gene matches.

Only a few counts were recorded for this clone. The rearrangement links TRBV2 to TRBJ1-5; D is uncertain. The germline gives CDR1 SNHLY, CDR2 FYNNEI. The ends were cut back, 5 bases at V and 0 bases at J, with 11 bases in the middle. The CDR3 contains 15 residues. The CDR3 sequence: CASSKSGNSNQPQHF. The CDR3 DNA reads as TGTGCCAGCAGTAAGTCCGGGAATAGCAATCAGCCCCAGCATTTT. Full variable domain (rest looked up from reference TRBV2 and TRBJ1-5): EPEVTQTPSHQVTQMGQEVILRCVPISNHLYFYWYRQILGQKVEFLVSFYNNEISEKSEIFDDQFSVERPDGSNFTLKIRSTKLEDSAMYFCASSKSGNSNQPQHFGDGTRLSIL.

The V call is TRBV30, the J call TRBJ2-7; D uncertain. Trimming removed 2 bases from V and 0 bases from J, with 11 bases in between. This CDR3 region has 14 residues. The germline CDR1 and CDR2 sequences are GTSNPN and SVGIG (reference sequence). CDR3 nucleotide sequence: TGTGCCTGGAGTTCACATCTCCCCTCCTACGAGCAGTACGTC. Its protein product is CAWSSHLPSYEQYV.

The chain is built from TRBV6-6 and TRBJ1-5; D gene uncertain. V was pared by 5 bases and J by 5 bases, with 10 bases between. CDR1 MNHNY and CDR2 SVGAGI come from the germline V gene (reference sequence). The CDR3 sequence is 13 residues long. As DNA, the CDR3 is TGTGCCAGCAGTCCCCGGCGTGATCAGCCCCAGCATTTT. Translation gives CASSPRRDQPQHF.

This chain uses TRBV7-9 with TRBJ2-3, with D possibly matching TRBD1 (6 bases). Germline assignment: CDR1 SEHNR and CDR2 FQNEAQ (reference sequence). With 5 bases removed from V and 0 bases from J, the gap between germline ends came to 12 bases. CDR3 length: 15 residues. The CDR3 DNA sequence: TGTGCCAGCAGCAACAGGGCTTTGAGCACAGATACGCAGTATTTT. Translation: CASSNRALSTDTQYF.

The rearrangement uses TRBV28 and TRBJ1-1; no definite D call. This CDR3 contains 15 residues. The germline V gene has CDR1 MDHEN and CDR2 SYDVKM. V was shortened by 8 bases and J by 0 bases, with 16 bases between the two germline ends. The CDR3 DNA is TGTGCCAGCCTACTACGTGGGTTCATGAACACTGAAGCTTTCTTT. Translation gives CASLLRGFMNTEAFF.

In DNA form, the CDR3 reads TGCAGCGTTGAAGGGCAGGAGAGGGGCTACACCTTC. Its translation: CSVEGQERGYTF. This chain links TRBV29-1 with TRBJ1-2; D not resolved. The length of the CDR3 is 12 residues. Trimming removed 1 base at V and 8 bases at J, with 11 bases between. CDR1 is SQVTM and CDR2 is ANQGSEA in the germline V gene.

The chain recombines TRBV6-5 with TRBJ2-1, with TRBD2 matching over 8 bases. The V gene's germline CDR1 is MNHEY and CDR2 SVGAGI. With 8 bases clipped from V and 5 bases from J, the junction kept 8 bases outside the gene matches. The CDR3 is 14 residues long. CDR3 in amino acids: CASAGGAGDNEQFF. The CDR3 DNA is TGTGCCAGCGCCGGGGGGGCGGGGGACAATGAGCAGTTCTTC.

This chain joins TRBV7-7 and TRBJ2-3, with TRBD1 identical over 8 bases. The CDR3 is made up of 17 amino acids. Germline V gene data show CDR1 as SSHAT and CDR2 as FNYEAQ (reference sequence). The V and J ends lost 5 bases and 3 bases, in that order; junction bases with no gene match: 13. The DNA for the CDR3 is TGTGCCAGCAGCCCTGACTCAGGGGGCATGTTGACAGATACGCAGTATTTT. This sequence encodes CASSPDSGGMLTDTQYF.

The J gene is TRBJ2-7, the V gene TRBV14, with D possibly called TRBD1 or TRBD2 (5 bases each). V lost 3 bases and J lost 3, with 9 bases in between. The CDR3 spans 13 residues. Germline-derived CDR1 and CDR2 are SGHDN and FVKESK. CDR3 nucleotides: TGTGCCAGCAGCCATGGGGGATTCTACGAGCAGTACGTC. As protein: CASSHGGFYEQYV.

V gene TRBV5-4 combines with J gene TRBJ2-3, with TRBD2 as a possible D gene (7 bases). The CDR3 has 14 amino acids. Germline CDR1 reads SGHNT; CDR2 reads YYREEE (reference sequence). Trimming removed 1 base from V and 4 bases from J, with 10 bases in between. CDR3 coding DNA: TGTGCCAGCAGCTTGAGGGGGGGCCCAGATACGCAGTATTTT. This sequence encodes CASSLRGGPDTQYF.

This chain uses TRBV9 with TRBJ1-2; D possibly corresponds to TRBD1 (6 bases). The CDR3 extends over 16 amino acids. Per the germline V gene, CDR1 is SGDLS and CDR2 is YYNGEE. Trimming took off 0 bases at V and 4 bases at J, with 16 bases between the two ends. CDR3 amino acids: CASSVATGGAPYGYTF. CDR3 in DNA: TGTGCCAGCAGCGTAGCTACGGGGGGCGCTCCCTATGGCTACACCTTC.

The rearrangement uses TRBV27 and TRBJ1-4, with D unresolved. Germline V gene sequence: CDR1 MNHEY, CDR2 SMNVEV (reference sequence). The CDR3 consists of 15 residues. V lost 7 bases and J lost 0, with 12 bases in between. CDR3 bases: TGTGCCAGCAAAAAAGCGGGTACAACTAATGAAAAACTGTTTTTT. Translation gives CASKKAGTTNEKLFF.

V is TRBV28 and J is TRBJ1-2; no clear D. Germline CDR1 MDHEN, CDR2 SYDVKM. Deletions cut 4 bases from V and 7 bases from J, with 13 bases between. The CDR3 runs to 13 residues. CDR3 in DNA: TGTGCCAGCAGTTCCCATCAGGCTTTTGGCTACACCTTC. This encodes CASSSHQAFGYTF.

J is TRBJ1-5 and V is TRBV4-1; D remains ambiguous. The V end lost 1 base, the J end lost 0 bases, and 7 bases lay between the germline ends. Germline CDR1 and CDR2: MGHRA and YSYEKL. The CDR3 is 15 residues long. CDR3 residues: CASSQAEYSNQPQHF. In DNA, the CDR3 is TGCGCCAGCAGCCAAGCGGAGTATAGCAATCAGCCCCAGCATTTT.